This TCR beta chain appears in the sequencing data of a study of blood T cell repertoires in COVID-19. Study-wide background: Samples of COVID-19 (acute and convalescent) were obtained from the United States, Italy and Spain.

Deletions cut 3 bases from V and 7 bases from J, with 12 bases between. CDR1 is MDHEN, CDR2 SYDVKM, per germline. The CDR3 contains 14 residues. Under the authors' procedure: Counts of nucleated cells, estimated from reference gene primer amplification, were obtained. Data came from immunoSEQ multiplex PCR; TCRdb stores just in-frame clones and leaves some out. V and J calls and clone size are given by that table; D and trimming were obtained from the DNA. Among 200,000 to 250,000 clones, more than 75% were seen once, and the ten largest hold 5.2%. Seattle's cohort entered during active infection and was followed longitudinally.

Sequencing was performed on peripheral blood. The gene calls are TRBV28 and TRBJ1-4, with a tentative D call TRBD1 (6 bases). The TCR originated in a woman between 65 and 79 years old with COVID-19, enrolled during active disease. The CDR3 here is CASSFSQGSEKLFF. Here the CDR3 DNA reads TGTGCCAGCAGTTTTTCGCAGGGGTCTGAAAAACTGTTTTTT. The variable domain in full, with the rest retrieved from reference TRBV28 and TRBJ1-4, is DVKVTQSSRYLVKRTGEKVFLECVQDMDHENMFWYRQDPGLGLRLIYFSYDVKMKEKGDIPEGYSVSREKKERFSLILESASTNQTSMYLCASSFSQGSEKLFFGSGTQLSVL.